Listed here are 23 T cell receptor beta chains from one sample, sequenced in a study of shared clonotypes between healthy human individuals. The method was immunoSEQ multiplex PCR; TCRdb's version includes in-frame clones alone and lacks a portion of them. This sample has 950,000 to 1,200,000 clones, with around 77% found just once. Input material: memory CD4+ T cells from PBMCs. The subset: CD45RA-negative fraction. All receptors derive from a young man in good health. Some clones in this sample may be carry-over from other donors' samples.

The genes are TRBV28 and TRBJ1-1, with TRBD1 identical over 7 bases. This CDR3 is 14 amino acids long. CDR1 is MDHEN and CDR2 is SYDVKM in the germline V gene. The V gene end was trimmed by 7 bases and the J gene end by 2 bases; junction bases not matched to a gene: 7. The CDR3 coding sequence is TGTGCCAGCAAATGGGGGGACAGAAACACTGAAGCTTTCTTT. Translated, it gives CASKWGDRNTEAFF.

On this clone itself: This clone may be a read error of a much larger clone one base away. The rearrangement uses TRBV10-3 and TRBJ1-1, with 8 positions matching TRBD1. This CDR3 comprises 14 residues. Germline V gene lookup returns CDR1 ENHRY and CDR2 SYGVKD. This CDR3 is CTISESGQGTVAFF. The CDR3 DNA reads TGTACCATCAGTGAGTCCGGACAGGGTACCGTGGCTTTCTTT.

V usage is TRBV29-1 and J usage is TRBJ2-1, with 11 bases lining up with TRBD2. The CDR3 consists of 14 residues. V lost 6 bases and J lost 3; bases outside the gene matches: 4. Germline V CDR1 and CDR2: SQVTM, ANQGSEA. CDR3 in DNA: TGCAGCGTCACCGGGACTAGCGGCTACAATGAGCAGTTCTTC. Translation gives CSVTGTSGYNEQFF.

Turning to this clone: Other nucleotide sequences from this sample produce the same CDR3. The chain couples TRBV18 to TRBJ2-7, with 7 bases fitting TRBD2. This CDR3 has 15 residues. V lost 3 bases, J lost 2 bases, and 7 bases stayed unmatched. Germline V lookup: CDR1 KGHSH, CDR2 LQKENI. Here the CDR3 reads CASSPPSGGTYEQYF. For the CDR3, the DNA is TGTGCCAGCTCACCGCCCTCCGGGGGGACCTACGAGCAGTACTTC.

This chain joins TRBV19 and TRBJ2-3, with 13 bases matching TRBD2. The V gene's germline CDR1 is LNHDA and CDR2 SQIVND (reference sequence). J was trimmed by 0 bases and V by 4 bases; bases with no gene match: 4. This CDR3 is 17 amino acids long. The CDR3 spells CASSTRLAGGSTDTQYF. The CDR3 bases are TGTGCCAGTAGTACTCGACTAGCGGGAGGTAGCACAGATACGCAGTATTTT.

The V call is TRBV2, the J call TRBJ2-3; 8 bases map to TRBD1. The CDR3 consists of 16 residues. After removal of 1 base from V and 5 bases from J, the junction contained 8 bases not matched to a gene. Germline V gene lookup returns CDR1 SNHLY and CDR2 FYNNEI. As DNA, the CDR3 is TGTGCCAGCAGTGAAGGAGGCAGGGGGCGCGTAGATACGCAGTATTTT. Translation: CASSEGGRGRVDTQYF.

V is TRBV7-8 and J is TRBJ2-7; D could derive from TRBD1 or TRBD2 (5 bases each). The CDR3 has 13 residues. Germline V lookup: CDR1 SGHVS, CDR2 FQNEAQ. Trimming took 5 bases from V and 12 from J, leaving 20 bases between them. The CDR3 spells CASSPLGTAVVYF. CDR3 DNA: TGTGCCAGCAGCCCGCTCGGGACGGCGGTAGTGTACTTC.

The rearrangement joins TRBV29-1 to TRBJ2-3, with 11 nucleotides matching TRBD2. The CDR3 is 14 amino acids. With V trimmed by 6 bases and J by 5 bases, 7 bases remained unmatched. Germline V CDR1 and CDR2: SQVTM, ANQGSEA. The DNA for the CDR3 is TGCAGCGTGGTAGCGGGAGGGCCGATAGATACGCAGTATTTT. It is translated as CSVVAGGPIDTQYF.

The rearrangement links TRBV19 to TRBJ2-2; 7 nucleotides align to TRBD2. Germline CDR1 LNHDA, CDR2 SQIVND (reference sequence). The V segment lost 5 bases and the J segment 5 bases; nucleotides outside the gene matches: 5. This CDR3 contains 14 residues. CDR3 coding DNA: TGTGCCAGTAGTCGGGCGGGAGCGACCGGGGAGCTGTTTTTT. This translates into CASSRAGATGELFF.

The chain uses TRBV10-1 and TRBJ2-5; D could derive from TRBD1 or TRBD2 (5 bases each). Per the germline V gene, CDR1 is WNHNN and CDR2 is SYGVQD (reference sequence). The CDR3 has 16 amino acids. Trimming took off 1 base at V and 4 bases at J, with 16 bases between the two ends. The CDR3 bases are TGCGCCAGCAGTGAGTGGGGCAGGGAGAGACCAGAGACCCAGTACTTC. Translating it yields CASSEWGRERPETQYF.

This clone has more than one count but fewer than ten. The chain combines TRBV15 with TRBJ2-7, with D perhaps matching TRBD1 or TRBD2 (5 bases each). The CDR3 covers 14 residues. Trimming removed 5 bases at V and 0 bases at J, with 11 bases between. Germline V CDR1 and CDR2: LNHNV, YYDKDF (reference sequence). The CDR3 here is CATSPGTVSYEQYF. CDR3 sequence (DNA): TGTGCCACCAGCCCCGGGACGGTCTCCTACGAGCAGTACTTC.

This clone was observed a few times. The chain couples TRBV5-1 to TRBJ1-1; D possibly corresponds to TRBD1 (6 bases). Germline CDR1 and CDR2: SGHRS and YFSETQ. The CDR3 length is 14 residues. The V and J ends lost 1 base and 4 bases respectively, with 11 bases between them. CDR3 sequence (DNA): TGCGCCAGCAGCTTGTTGCAGGGGAGCACTGAAGCTTTCTTT. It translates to CASSLLQGSTEAFF.

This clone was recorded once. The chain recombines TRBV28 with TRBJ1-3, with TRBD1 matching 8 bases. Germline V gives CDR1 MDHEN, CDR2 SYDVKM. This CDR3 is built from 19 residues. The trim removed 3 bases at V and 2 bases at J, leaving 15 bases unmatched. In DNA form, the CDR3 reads TGTGCCAGCAGTTTCGACGGATGGACAGGGCGGAATCCTGGAAACACCATATATTTT. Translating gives CASSFDGWTGRNPGNTIYF.

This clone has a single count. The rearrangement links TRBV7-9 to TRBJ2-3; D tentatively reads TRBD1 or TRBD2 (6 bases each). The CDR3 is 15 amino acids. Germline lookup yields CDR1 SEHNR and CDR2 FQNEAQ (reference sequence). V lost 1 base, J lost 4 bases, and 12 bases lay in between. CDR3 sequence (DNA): TGTGCCAGCAGCTTAGTAGGGGGGCGGGCAGATACGCAGTATTTT. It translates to CASSLVGGRADTQYF.

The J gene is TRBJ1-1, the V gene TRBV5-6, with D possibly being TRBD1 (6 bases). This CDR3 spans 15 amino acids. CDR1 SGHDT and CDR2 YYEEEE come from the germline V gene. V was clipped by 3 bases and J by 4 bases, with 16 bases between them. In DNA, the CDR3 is TGTGCCAGCAGCTCGGCGAGGACAGTGTCCACTGAAGCTTTCTTT. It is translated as CASSSARTVSTEAFF.

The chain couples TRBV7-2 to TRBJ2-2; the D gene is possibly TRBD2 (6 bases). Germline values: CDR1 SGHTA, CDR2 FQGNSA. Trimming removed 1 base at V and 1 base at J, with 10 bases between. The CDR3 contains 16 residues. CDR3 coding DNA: TGTGCCAGCAGCTTAGTTTGGGGAGGGAACACCGGGGAGCTGTTTTTT. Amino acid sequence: CASSLVWGGNTGELFF. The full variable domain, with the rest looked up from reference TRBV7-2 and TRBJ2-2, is GAGVSQSPSNKVTEKGKDVELRCDPISGHTALYWYRQSLGQGLEFLIYFQGNSAPDKSGLPSDRFSAERTGGSVSTLTIQRTQQEDSAVYLCASSLVWGGNTGELFFGEGSRLTVL.

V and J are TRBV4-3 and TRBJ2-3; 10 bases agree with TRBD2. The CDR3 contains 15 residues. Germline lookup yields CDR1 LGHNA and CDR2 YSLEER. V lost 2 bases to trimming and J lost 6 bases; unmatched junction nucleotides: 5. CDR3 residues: CASSQLAGDRDTQYF. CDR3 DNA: TGCGCCAGCAGCCAACTAGCGGGAGACCGCGATACGCAGTATTTT.

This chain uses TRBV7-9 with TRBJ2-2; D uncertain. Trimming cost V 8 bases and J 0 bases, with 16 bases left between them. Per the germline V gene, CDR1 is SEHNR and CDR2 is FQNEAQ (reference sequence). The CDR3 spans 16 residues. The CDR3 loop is CASGKIVNANTGELFF. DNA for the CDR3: TGTGCCAGCGGGAAAATAGTTAACGCGAACACCGGGGAGCTGTTTTTT.

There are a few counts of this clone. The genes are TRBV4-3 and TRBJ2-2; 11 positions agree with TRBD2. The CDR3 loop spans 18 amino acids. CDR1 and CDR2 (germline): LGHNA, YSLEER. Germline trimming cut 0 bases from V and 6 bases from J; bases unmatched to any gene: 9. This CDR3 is CASSQEGLTSGRSGELFF. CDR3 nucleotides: TGCGCCAGCAGCCAAGAAGGTTTAACTAGCGGGAGATCCGGGGAGCTGTTTTTT.

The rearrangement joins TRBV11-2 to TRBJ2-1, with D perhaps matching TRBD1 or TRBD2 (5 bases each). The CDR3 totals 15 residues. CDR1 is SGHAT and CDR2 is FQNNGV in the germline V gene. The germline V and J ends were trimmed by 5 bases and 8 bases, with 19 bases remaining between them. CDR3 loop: CASSEPGRGIHEQFF. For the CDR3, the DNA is TGTGCCAGCAGCGAACCGGGACGAGGGATCCATGAGCAGTTCTTC.

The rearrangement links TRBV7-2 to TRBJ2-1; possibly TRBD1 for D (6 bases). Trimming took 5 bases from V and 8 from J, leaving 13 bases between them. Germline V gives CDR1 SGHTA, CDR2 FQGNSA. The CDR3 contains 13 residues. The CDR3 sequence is CASSRQVSHEQFF. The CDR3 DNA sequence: TGTGCCAGCAGCCGACAGGTATCCCATGAGCAGTTCTTC.

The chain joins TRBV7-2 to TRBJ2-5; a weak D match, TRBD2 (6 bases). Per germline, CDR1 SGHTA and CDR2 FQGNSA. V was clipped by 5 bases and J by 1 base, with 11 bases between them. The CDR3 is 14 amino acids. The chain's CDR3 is CASSPKRVQETQYF. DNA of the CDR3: TGTGCCAGCAGCCCGAAGCGGGTCCAAGAGACCCAGTACTTC.

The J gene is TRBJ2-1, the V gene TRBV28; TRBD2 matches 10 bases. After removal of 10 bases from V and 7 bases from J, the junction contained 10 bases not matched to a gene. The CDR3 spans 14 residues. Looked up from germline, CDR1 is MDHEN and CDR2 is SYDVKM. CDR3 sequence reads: CATFIAGGVNEQFF. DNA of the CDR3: TGTGCCACCTTTATAGCGGGAGGTGTAAATGAGCAGTTCTTC.